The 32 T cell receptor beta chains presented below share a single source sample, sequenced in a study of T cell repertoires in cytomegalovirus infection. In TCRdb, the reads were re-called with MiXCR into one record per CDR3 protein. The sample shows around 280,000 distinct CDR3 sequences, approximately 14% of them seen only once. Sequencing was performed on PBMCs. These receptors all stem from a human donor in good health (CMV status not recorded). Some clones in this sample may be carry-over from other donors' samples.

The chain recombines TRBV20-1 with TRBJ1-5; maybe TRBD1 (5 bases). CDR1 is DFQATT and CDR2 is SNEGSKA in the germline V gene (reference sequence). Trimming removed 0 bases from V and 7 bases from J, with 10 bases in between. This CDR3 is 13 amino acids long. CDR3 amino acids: CSARESGSQPQHF. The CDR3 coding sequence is TGCAGTGCTAGAGAGTCAGGGAGCCAGCCCCAGCATTTT.

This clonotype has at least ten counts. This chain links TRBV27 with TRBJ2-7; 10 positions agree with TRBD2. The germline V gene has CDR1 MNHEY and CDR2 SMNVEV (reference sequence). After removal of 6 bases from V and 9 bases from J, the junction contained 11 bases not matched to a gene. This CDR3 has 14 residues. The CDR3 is CASSLTSGTTPQYF. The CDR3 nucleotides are TGTGCCAGCAGCCTAACTAGCGGGACAACCCCGCAGTACTTC.

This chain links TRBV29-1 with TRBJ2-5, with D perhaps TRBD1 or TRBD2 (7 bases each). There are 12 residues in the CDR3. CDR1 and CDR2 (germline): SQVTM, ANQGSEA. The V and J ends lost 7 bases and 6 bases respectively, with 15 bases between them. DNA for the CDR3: TGCAGCGCGGGGGGACAGACGAAGACCCAGTACTTC. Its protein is CSAGGQTKTQYF.

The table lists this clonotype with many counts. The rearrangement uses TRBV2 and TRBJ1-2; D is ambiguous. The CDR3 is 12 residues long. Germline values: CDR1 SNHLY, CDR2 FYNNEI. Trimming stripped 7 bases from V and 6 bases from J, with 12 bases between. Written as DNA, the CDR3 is TGTGCCAGCAATCCAGCATCCCATGGCTACACCTTC. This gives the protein CASNPASHGYTF.

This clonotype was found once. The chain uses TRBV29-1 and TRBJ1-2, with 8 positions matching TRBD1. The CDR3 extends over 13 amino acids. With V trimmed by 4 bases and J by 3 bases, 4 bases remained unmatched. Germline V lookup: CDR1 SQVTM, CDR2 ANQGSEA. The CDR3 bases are TGCAGCGTTGTAGGACAGGGCGACTATGGCTACACCTTC. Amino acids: CSVVGQGDYGYTF.

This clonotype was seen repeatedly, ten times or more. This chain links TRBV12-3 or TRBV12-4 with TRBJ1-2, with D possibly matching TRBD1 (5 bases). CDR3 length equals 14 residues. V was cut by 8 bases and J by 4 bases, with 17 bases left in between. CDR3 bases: TGTGCCAGCGTAGGGAGGGACTTAGGCTATGGCTACACCTTC. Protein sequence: CASVGRDLGYGYTF.

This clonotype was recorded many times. The chain's CDR3 is CASSLEGLGDNEQFF. CDR3 DNA: TGTGCCAGCAGCTTAGAGGGACTAGGGGACAATGAGCAGTTCTTC. The chain employs TRBV7-2 and TRBJ2-1; 8 bases match TRBD2. The CDR3 sequence is 15 residues long. CDR1 and CDR2 (germline): SGHTA, FQGNSA. Trimming cost V 1 base and J 5 bases; bases outside gene matches: 4.

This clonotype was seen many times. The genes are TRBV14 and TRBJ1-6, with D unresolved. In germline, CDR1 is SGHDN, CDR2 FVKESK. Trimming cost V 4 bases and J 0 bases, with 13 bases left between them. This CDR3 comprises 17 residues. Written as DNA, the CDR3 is TGTGCCAGCAGCCGAGAGAAAAAGAGCTCCTATAATTCACCCCTCCACTTT. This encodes CASSREKKSSYNSPLHF.

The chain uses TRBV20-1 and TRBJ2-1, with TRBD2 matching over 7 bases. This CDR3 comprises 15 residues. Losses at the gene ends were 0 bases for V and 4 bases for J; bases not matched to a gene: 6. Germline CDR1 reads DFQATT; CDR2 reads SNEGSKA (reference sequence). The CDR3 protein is CSARELADPYNEQFF. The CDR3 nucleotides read TGCAGTGCTAGAGAGCTAGCGGATCCTTACAATGAGCAGTTCTTC.

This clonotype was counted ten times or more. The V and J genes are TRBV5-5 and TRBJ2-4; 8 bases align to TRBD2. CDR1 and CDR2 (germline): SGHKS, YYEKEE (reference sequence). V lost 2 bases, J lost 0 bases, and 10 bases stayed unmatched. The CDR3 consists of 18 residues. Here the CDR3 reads CASSFGGGPSLAKNIQYF. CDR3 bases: TGTGCCAGCAGCTTCGGCGGGGGGCCGAGCCTAGCCAAAAACATTCAGTACTTC.

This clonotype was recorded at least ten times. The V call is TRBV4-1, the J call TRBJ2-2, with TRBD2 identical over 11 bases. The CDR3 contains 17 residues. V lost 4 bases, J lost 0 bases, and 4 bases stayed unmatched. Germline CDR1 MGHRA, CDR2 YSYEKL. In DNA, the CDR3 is TGCGCCAGCAGCCTTAGCGGGGGGGCCTCGAACACCGGGGAGCTGTTTTTT. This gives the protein CASSLSGGASNTGELFF.

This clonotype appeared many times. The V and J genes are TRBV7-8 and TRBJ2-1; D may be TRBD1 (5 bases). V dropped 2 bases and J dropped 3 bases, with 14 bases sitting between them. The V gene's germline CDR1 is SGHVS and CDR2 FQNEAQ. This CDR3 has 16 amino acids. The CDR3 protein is CASSLLGEKVYNEQFF. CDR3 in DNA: TGTGCCAGCAGCTTATTAGGGGAAAAGGTCTACAATGAGCAGTTCTTC.

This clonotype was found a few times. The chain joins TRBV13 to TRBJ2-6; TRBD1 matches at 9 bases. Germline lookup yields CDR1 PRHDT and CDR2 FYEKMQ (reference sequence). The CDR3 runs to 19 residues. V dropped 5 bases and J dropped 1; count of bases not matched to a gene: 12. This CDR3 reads CASSVTRDRAGSGANVLTF. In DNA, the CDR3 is TGTGCCAGCAGCGTAACTCGGGACAGGGCTGGTTCTGGGGCCAACGTCCTGACTTTC.

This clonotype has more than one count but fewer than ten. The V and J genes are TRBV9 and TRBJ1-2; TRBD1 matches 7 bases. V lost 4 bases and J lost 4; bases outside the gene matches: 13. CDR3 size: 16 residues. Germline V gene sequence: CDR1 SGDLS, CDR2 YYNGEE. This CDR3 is CASSYGQSTGPYGYTF. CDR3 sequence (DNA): TGTGCCAGCAGCTATGGCCAATCGACAGGGCCCTATGGCTACACCTTC.

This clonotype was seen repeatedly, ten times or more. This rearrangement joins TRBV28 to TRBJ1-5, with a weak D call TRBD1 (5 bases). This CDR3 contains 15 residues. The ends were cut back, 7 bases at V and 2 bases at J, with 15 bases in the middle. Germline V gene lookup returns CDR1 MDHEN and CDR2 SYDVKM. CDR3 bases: TGTGCCAGCACCATTGGGCAGGGTGGCAATCAGCCCCAGCATTTT. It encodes CASTIGQGGNQPQHF.

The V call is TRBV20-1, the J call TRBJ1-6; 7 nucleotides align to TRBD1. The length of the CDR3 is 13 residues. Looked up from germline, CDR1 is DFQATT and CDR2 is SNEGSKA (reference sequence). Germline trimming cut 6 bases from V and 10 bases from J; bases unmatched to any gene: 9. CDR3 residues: CSARQGGISPLHF. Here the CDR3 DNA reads TGCAGTGCCAGACAGGGAGGAATATCACCCCTCCACTTT.

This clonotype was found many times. CDR3 region: CASSLSHTQYF. CDR3 bases: TGTGCCAGCAGCTTATCGCATACGCAGTATTTT. J is TRBJ2-3 and V is TRBV7-2, with D uncertain. V shed 2 bases and J shed 7 bases, with 4 bases lying between them. CDR3 length equals 11 residues. Per the germline V gene, CDR1 is SGHTA and CDR2 is FQGNSA.

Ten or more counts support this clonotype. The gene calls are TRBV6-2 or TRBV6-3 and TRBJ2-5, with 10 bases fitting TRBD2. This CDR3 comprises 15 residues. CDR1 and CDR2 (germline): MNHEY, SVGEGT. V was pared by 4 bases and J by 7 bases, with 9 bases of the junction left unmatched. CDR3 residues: CASSLGLAGVVTQYF. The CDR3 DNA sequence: TGTGCCAGCAGTTTGGGGCTAGCGGGAGTGGTGACCCAGTACTTC.

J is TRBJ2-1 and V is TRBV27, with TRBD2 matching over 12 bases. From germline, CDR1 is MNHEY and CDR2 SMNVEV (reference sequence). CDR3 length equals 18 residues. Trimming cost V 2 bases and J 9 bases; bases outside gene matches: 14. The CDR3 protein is CASSLRPASSGGAREQFF. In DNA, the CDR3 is TGTGCCAGCAGTTTAAGGCCCGCGTCTAGCGGGGGGGCCCGTGAGCAGTTCTTC.

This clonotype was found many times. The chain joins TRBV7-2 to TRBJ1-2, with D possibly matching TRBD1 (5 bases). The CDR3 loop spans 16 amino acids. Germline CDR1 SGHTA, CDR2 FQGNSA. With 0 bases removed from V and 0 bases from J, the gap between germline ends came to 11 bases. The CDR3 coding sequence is TGTGCCAGCAGCTTAGCAGGGGTCGGGGCTAACTATGGCTACACCTTC. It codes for CASSLAGVGANYGYTF.

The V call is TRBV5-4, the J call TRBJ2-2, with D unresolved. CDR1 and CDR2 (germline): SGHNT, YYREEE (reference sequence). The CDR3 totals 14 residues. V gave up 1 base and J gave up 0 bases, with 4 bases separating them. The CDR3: CASSLFANTGELFF. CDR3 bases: TGTGCCAGCAGCTTGTTCGCGAACACCGGGGAGCTGTTTTTT.

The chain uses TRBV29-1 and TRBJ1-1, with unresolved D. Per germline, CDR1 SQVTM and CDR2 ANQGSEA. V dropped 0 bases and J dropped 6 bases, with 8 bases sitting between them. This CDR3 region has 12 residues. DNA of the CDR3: TGCAGCGTTGAAGAGGACGGTCCTGAAGCTTTCTTT. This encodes CSVEEDGPEAFF.

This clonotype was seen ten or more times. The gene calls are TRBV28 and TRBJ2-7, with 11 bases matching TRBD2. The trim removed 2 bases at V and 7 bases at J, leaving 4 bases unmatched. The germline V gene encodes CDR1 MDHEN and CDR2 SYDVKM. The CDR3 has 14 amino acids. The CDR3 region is CASSLPRLAGEQYF. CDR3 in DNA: TGTGCCAGCAGTTTACCAAGACTAGCGGGAGAGCAGTACTTC.

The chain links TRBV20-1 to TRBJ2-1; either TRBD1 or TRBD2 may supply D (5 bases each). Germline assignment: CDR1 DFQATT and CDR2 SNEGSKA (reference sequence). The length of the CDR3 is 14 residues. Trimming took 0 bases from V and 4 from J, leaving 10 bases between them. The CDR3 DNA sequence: TGCAGTGCTAGAGAGGGACGTATGTACAATGAGCAGTTCTTC. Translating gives CSAREGRMYNEQFF.

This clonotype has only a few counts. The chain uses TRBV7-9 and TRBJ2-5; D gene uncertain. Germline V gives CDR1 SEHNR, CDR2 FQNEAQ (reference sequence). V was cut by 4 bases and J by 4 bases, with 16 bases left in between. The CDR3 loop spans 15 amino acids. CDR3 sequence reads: CASSYAPGRIETQYF. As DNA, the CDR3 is TGTGCCAGCAGCTACGCCCCCGGACGGATAGAGACCCAGTACTTC.

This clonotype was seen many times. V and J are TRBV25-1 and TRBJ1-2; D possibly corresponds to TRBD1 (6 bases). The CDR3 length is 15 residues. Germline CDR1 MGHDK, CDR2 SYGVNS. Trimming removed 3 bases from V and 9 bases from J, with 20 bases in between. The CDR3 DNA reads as TGTGCCAGCAGTGACGTGAGTGGGGACACCTCTAGCTACACCTTC. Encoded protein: CASSDVSGDTSSYTF.

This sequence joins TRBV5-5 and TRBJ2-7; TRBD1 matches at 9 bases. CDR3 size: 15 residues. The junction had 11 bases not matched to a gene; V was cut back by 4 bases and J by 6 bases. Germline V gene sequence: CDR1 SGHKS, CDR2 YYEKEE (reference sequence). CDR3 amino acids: CASSRSTGGGFEQYF. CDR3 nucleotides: TGTGCCAGCAGCCGTTCGACAGGGGGTGGTTTCGAGCAGTACTTC.

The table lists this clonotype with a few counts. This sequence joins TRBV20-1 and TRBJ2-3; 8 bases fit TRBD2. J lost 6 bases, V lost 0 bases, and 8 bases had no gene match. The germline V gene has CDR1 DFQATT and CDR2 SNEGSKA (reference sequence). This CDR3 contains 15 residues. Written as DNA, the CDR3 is TGCAGTGCTAGAGATGCGGGACTAGGAGGGGATACGCAGTATTTT. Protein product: CSARDAGLGGDTQYF.

As DNA, the CDR3 is TGCAGCGTTGAAGCGGGAGAAGCCTACGAGCAGTACTTC. Its protein is CSVEAGEAYEQYF. The chain carries TRBV29-1 and TRBJ2-7, with D perhaps TRBD2 (6 bases). Deletions cut 1 base from V and 2 bases from J, with 9 bases between. The CDR3 totals 13 residues. Per the germline V gene, CDR1 is SQVTM and CDR2 is ANQGSEA.

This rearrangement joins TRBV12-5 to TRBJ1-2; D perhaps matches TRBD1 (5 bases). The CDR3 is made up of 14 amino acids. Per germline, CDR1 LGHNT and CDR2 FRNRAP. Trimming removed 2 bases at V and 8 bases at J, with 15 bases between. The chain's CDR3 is CASGLTLPGYGYTF. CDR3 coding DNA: TGTGCTAGTGGTTTGACCCTCCCAGGGTACGGCTACACCTTC.

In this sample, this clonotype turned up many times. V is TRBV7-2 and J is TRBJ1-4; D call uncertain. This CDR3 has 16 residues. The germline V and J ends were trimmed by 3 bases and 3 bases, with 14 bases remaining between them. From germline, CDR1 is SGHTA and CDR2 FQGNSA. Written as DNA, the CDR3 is TGTGCCAGCAGCTTTCAGACAACTGTAGCTAATGAAAAACTGTTTTTT. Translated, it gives CASSFQTTVANEKLFF.

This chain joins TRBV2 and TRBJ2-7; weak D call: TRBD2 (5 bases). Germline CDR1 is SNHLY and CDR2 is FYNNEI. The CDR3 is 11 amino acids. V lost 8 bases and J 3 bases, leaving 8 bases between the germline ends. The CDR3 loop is CASVDYYEQYF. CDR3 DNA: TGTGCCAGCGTAGACTACTACGAGCAGTACTTC.